This T cell receptor beta chain is drawn from a study of PD-1 blockade in classical Hodgkin lymphoma. Profiled with immunoSEQ multiplex PCR; TCRdb holds only in-frame clones, not every one. The table records over 15,000 clones, less than 85% of them present only once. With 0 bases clipped from V and 3 bases from J, the junction kept 6 bases outside the gene matches. Looked up from germline, CDR1 is SGHRS and CDR2 is YFSETQ. The length of the CDR3 is 16 residues. This clone was recorded once. In every patient, relapse followed autologous stem cell transplantation, while exposure to brentuximab vedotin differed.

The chain joins TRBV5-1 to TRBJ1-3, with TRBD1 matching 7 bases. Sequencing was performed on peripheral blood mononuclear cells (PBMCs), taken at baseline. The sequence was collected from a human donor with classical Hodgkin lymphoma. CDR3 DNA sequence: TGCGCCAGCAGCTTGGAGCCAGGGGGTGTTGGAAACACCATATATTTT. This encodes CASSLEPGGVGNTIYF.